The rows below give T cell receptor beta chains drawn from one sample of a study of blood T cells in healthy people across ages. Each CDR3 protein gets one entry after TCRdb re-called the 5' RACE reads with MiXCR. In the table there are roughly 1.7 million distinct CDR3 sequences, roughly 30% of which are singletons. What was sequenced was blood. Source of these receptors: a woman in her 30s in good health. CDR3s include the opening cysteine and the closing phenylalanine or tryptophan. The order of the fields is J gene, V gene, clone size, D gene, CDR3 DNA, CDR3 protein. D genes are given only for firm matches. Expanded clones get a size class; other rows say once, few or many, or leave the size out.

TRBJ1-5	TRBV2	.	.	TGTGCCAGCAGGAGGGGTTCGGGCAATCAGCCCCAGCATTTT	CASRRGSGNQPQHF
TRBJ2-7	TRBV20-1	few	.	TGCAGTGCCCCCCCAGGGGCAGGGAGGGGTTCCTACGAGCAGTACTTC	CSAPPGAGRGSYEQYF
TRBJ2-5	TRBV7-6	.	.	TGTGCCAGCAGCCAACCCTTTGCGGGGCAAGAGACCCAGTACTTC	CASSQPFAGQETQYF
TRBJ2-5	TRBV20-1	few	.	TGCAGTGCTAGGCACACTCCGACAGGGAGGGAGACCCGGTACTTC	CSARHTPTGRETRYF
TRBJ2-6	TRBV5-1	.	.	TGCGTCAGCAGCGACGCCGGGGCTGGGGCCAACGTCCTGACTTTC	CVSSDAGAGANVLTF
TRBJ1-4	TRBV20-1	few	.	TGCAGTGCTAGGGAACCGGGACAACATAATGAAAAACTGTTTTTT	CSAREPGQHNEKLFF
TRBJ2-7	TRBV2	.	.	TGTGCCAGCAGGTCTACGGAAGCCGACTACGAGCAGTACTTC	CASRSTEADYEQYF
TRBJ2-7	TRBV29-1	many	.	TGCAGCGTTATTTCCCACGGAGGGTACGAGCAGTACTTC	CSVISHGGYEQYF
TRBJ2-7	TRBV20-1	few	TRBD1	TGCAGTGCTCCCCGGACAGGGAGGTACGAGCAGTACTTC	CSAPRTGRYEQYF
TRBJ2-1	TRBV7-6	.	TRBD2	TGTGCCAGCAGCTTAGGCGCGCGGGAGGGGGATGAGCAGTTCTTC	CASSLGAREGDEQFF
TRBJ1-1	TRBV12-3/TRBV12-4	.	.	TGTGCCAGCAGACCGGGTTCCGAGAACACTGAAGCTTTCTTT	CASRPGSENTEAFF
TRBJ2-7	TRBV20-1	.	.	TGCAGTGCCCGCAGAGGGGACGAGCAGTACTTC	CSARRGDEQYF
TRBJ2-7	TRBV10-3	.	TRBD2	TGTGCCATCAGGGCGGGGGGCCAGGACTACGAGCAGTACTTC	CAIRAGGQDYEQYF
TRBJ1-2	TRBV27	.	.	TGTGCCAGCAGCCCTGCCTTCGGGGCGAACGGTGGCTACACCTTC	CASSPAFGANGGYTF
TRBJ1-5	TRBV29-1	few	.	TGCAGCGTTGAAGATCAAAGGGCCCCCGGCCAGCCCCAGCATTTT	CSVEDQRAPGQPQHF
TRBJ2-1	TRBV27	few	TRBD2	TGTGCCAGCACCGCGGGGGTAAGCTCCTACAATGAGCAGTTCTTC	CASTAGVSSYNEQFF
TRBJ2-1	TRBV12-3/TRBV12-4	few	.	TGTGCCAGCAGATCGGGGGTCCACAACTACAATGAGCAGTTCTTC	CASRSGVHNYNEQFF
TRBJ2-1	TRBV7-2	few	.	TGTGCCAGCAGCTTAGGAGTCACTCACAATGAGCAGTTCTTC	CASSLGVTHNEQFF
TRBJ2-3	TRBV9	few	.	TGTGCCAGCAGCGTAGAGGGCAGAGCACCAGATACGCAGTATTTT	CASSVEGRAPDTQYF
TRBJ1-5	TRBV10-3	.	.	TGTGCCATCAGTGATCGGGACCAATCCAAGCCCCAGCATTTT	CAISDRDQSKPQHF
TRBJ1-1	TRBV20-1	many	TRBD1	TGCAGTGCTAGACCATTTCAGGGGGGGGCTGAAGCTTTCTTT	CSARPFQGGAEAFF
TRBJ2-1	TRBV6-5	.	.	TGTGCCAGCAGTACCGGTGCCTACAATGAGCAGTTCTTC	CASSTGAYNEQFF